The T cell receptor beta chain described here comes from a study of control samples from healthy donors and cancer patients. Assay used: immunoSEQ multiplex PCR; TCRdb lists only in-frame clones, some missing. The sample lists roughly 220,000 clones; roughly 94% were seen once. With 0 bases removed from V and 6 bases from J, the gap between germline ends came to 16 bases. This CDR3 contains 16 residues. Germline-derived CDR1 and CDR2 are SGHRS and YFSETQ. This sequence originates from a man aged 50 to 60 in good health. The V and J genes are TRBV5-1 and TRBJ1-5; maybe TRBD1 (6 bases). The sample comprised blood. The CDR3 DNA sequence: TGCGCCAGCAGCTTGGAAGGTAGGGGGATCGGTCAGCCCCAGCATTTT. Encoded protein: CASSLEGRGIGQPQHF.